The 6 T cell receptor beta chains below come from one sample, sequenced in a study of blood T cell repertoires in COVID-19 (dated by TCRdb to 2019 to 2021). Libraries were made using the immunoSEQ multiplex PCR assay. The table was pulled from immuneACCESS by TCRdb, which kept in-frame rearrangements only. Such tables lose some clones; where checked, under half of the loss comes from unresolved V genes, and the rest has no known cause. Present in this sample are roughly 250,000 clones, under 90% of which were seen just once. 2.5% to 3% of the sample rests with the top ten. Sequenced sample: peripheral blood. These receptors came from a woman aged 60 to 75 with active or convalescent COVID-19.

This sequence joins TRBV5-1 and TRBJ2-1; TRBD2 matches at 9 bases. The CDR3 is made up of 16 amino acids. Germline V gene sequence: CDR1 SGHRS, CDR2 YFSETQ. V gave up 0 bases and J gave up 9 bases; unmatched junction bases: 10. The CDR3 protein is CASSLEGWRGGGEQFF. CDR3 sequence (DNA): TGCGCCAGCAGCTTGGAGGGCTGGCGGGGGGGCGGTGAGCAGTTCTTC.

The chain uses TRBV5-4 and TRBJ2-7; TRBD2 agrees at 12 bases. The ends lost 4 bases at V and 5 bases at J; junction bases unmatched: 7. Germline V CDR1 and CDR2: SGHNT, YYREEE (reference sequence). The CDR3 is 15 residues long. CDR3 amino acids: CASSAGLAGPNEQYF. Written as DNA, the CDR3 is TGTGCCAGCAGCGCCGGACTAGCGGGGCCCAACGAGCAGTACTTC.

The V gene is TRBV27, the J gene TRBJ1-6, with D uncertain. V was clipped by 2 bases and J by 3 bases, with 8 bases between them. The V gene's germline CDR1 is MNHEY and CDR2 SMNVEV (reference sequence). This CDR3 is 15 amino acids long. Here the CDR3 reads CASSLEYSYNSPLHF. CDR3 nucleotides: TGTGCCAGCAGTTTAGAGTACAGCTATAATTCACCCCTCCACTTT.

This chain connects TRBV5-8 to TRBJ1-3; D remains ambiguous. Germline V gene data show CDR1 as SGHTS and CDR2 as YDEGEE. The CDR3 length is 14 residues. V was clipped by 1 base and J by 3 bases, with 8 bases between them. In DNA form, the CDR3 reads TGTGCCAGCAGCTTGAAGGGAGGTGGAAACACCATATATTTT. As protein: CASSLKGGGNTIYF.

This chain joins TRBV12-5 and TRBJ1-2, with TRBD1 matching 10 bases. Germline assignment: CDR1 LGHNT and CDR2 FRNRAP. The CDR3 is 20 amino acids. V dropped 0 bases and J dropped 6; count of bases not matched to a gene: 19. The CDR3 DNA sequence: TGTGCTAGTGGTTTGGTACTGGTCCCCCGACAGGGGGCTAAATTCCATGGCTACACCTTC. It specifies CASGLVLVPRQGAKFHGYTF.

This clone has a single count. This sequence joins TRBV6-4 and TRBJ1-1; D is perhaps TRBD1 (5 bases). The germline CDR1 and CDR2 sequences are MRHNA and SNTAGT. The CDR3 is 14 amino acids. Trimming cost V 6 bases and J 3 bases, with 14 bases left between them. CDR3 bases: TGTGCCAGCAGCAGGGTGCCATCCGACACTGAAGCTTTCTTT. This encodes CASSRVPSDTEAFF.